This TCR beta chain emerged from a study of cytomegalovirus exposure and HLA in healthy donors. Study-level points and caveats: Per a prior analysis, the majority of TCR beta V segments were productive roughly 87% or roughly 30% of the time.

Researchers ran the PCR with 60 Vbeta and 13 Jbeta primers. Some clones are missing from TCRdb's copy, which holds only in-frame ones; the method was immunoSEQ multiplex PCR. The data show over 35,000 clones, approximately 52% seen once. V lost 5 bases, J lost 3 bases, and 10 bases lay in between. The CDR3 contains 13 residues. Per germline, CDR1 MNHEY and CDR2 SMNVEV (reference sequence). A remark on this clone: Its antigen is not known.

The rearrangement links TRBV27 to TRBJ1-1; D not certain. Specimen: PBMCs. The sequence came from a human donor in good health. CDR3 coding DNA: TGTGCCAGCAGTGATGACAAGTACACTGAAGCTTTCTTT. Protein sequence: CASSDDKYTEAFF.